These 9 T cell receptor beta chains were all obtained from the same sample, sequenced in a study of quantifying T cell responses using KT2 cells. Across the study: RNA was reverse transcribed with TCR alpha and beta constant-region primers.

A single-stranded UMI oligo with SP2 sequence was ligated to cDNA 3' ends. An equimolar mix of RC1.1 and RC1.2 primed the beta chain across TRBC1 and TRBC2. Using its own MiXCR run on the UMI-ligation and nested PCR reads, TCRdb lists one record per CDR3 protein. The sample shows over 55,000 distinct CDR3 sequences, 12% of them seen only once. The specimen was PBMCs spiked with cells of the T cell clone KT2. The receptors stem from a human donor.

This clonotype was observed many times. The rearrangement uses TRBV18 and TRBJ1-1; 7 bases match TRBD1. This CDR3 has 15 amino acids. The germline gives CDR1 KGHSH, CDR2 LQKENI. V was pared by 3 bases and J by 7 bases, with 11 bases of the junction left unmatched. CDR3 sequence reads: CASSPSVTGKHEAFF. The DNA of the CDR3 is TGTGCCAGCTCACCCTCGGTGACAGGGAAACATGAAGCTTTCTTT.

The table lists this clonotype with a few counts. The rearrangement uses TRBV6-5 and TRBJ2-3; 8 bases align to TRBD1. This CDR3 spans 15 amino acids. Germline CDR1 MNHEY, CDR2 SVGAGI. V shed 6 bases and J 3 bases; nucleotides not matched to a gene: 8. The CDR3 DNA sequence: TGTGCCAGCAGACACCGACAGGGGAGAACAGATACGCAGTATTTT. This encodes CASRHRQGRTDTQYF.

The V gene is TRBV10-3, the J gene TRBJ2-7; TRBD1 might be the D (6 bases). The CDR3 runs to 16 residues. Deletions cut 4 bases from V and 9 bases from J, with 25 bases between. Germline V CDR1 and CDR2: ENHRY, SYGVKD. Written as DNA, the CDR3 is TGTGCCATCAGTGCAGCCGGGGTCACATCCTCAGGGGTGCAGTACTTC. Translating it yields CAISAAGVTSSGVQYF.

Only a few counts were recorded for this clonotype. This chain uses TRBV6-6 with TRBJ1-2; TRBD1 might be the D (6 bases). The CDR3 is 15 amino acids. V was pared by 7 bases and J by 2 bases, with 17 bases between. CDR1 and CDR2 (germline): MNHNY, SVGAGI (reference sequence). In nucleotides, the CDR3 is TGTGCCAGCACCCTCCCCCAGGGGCGCAACTATGGCTACACCTTC. This translates into CASTLPQGRNYGYTF.

The chain employs TRBV5-1 and TRBJ2-3; maybe TRBD2 (6 bases). This CDR3 contains 14 residues. The germline gives CDR1 SGHRS, CDR2 YFSETQ. The V gene lost 3 bases and the J gene lost 4 bases, with 12 bases spanning the gap. The CDR3 nucleotides read TGCGCCAGCAGCTCCGGGACTCCTGCAGATACGCAGTATTTT. Translated, it gives CASSSGTPADTQYF. The full variable domain, its missing parts supplied by reference TRBV5-1 and TRBJ2-3, is KAGVTQTPRYLIKTRGQQVTLSCSPISGHRSVSWYQQTPGQGLQFLFEYFSETQRNKGNFPGRFSGRQFSNSRSEMNVSTLELGDSALYLCASSSGTPADTQYFGPGTRLTVL.

The chain is built from TRBV5-1 and TRBJ2-3, with 12 bases matching TRBD2. There are 17 residues in the CDR3. Germline V gene sequence: CDR1 SGHRS, CDR2 YFSETQ. V trimming: 0 bases; J trimming: 2 bases; junction bases outside the gene matches: 4. For the CDR3, the DNA is TGCGCCAGCAGCTTGGCCCCTAGCGGGAGGGTCACAGATACGCAGTATTTT. Translation gives CASSLAPSGRVTDTQYF.

The rearrangement uses TRBV6-2 or TRBV6-3 and TRBJ2-1; the D gene could be TRBD1 or TRBD2 (6 bases each). V was clipped by 0 bases and J by 2 bases, with 8 bases between them. The CDR3 totals 15 residues. Germline V CDR1 and CDR2: MNHEY, SVGEGT. The CDR3, as DNA: TGTGCCAGCAGTTACTCGAGGGGGGCCTACAATGAGCAGTTCTTC. Its protein is CASSYSRGAYNEQFF.

The gene calls are TRBV6-5 and TRBJ1-5; D is unresolved. The CDR3 is 15 amino acids. Germline lookup yields CDR1 MNHEY and CDR2 SVGAGI. V lost 0 bases, J lost 0 bases, and 6 bases lay in between. CDR3 in amino acids: CASSYSTSSNQPQHF. DNA of the CDR3: TGTGCCAGCAGTTACTCGACATCTAGCAATCAGCCCCAGCATTTT.

This clonotype has a handful of counts. The chain has TRBV4-1 and TRBJ1-2, with TRBD1 as a possible D gene (5 bases). This CDR3 is built from 14 residues. Trimming cost V 4 bases and J 4 bases, with 13 bases left between them. In germline, CDR1 is MGHRA, CDR2 YSYEKL. For the CDR3, the DNA is TGCGCCAGCAGCCCCTTTGGGGGTAGCTATGGCTACACCTTC. Protein: CASSPFGGSYGYTF.